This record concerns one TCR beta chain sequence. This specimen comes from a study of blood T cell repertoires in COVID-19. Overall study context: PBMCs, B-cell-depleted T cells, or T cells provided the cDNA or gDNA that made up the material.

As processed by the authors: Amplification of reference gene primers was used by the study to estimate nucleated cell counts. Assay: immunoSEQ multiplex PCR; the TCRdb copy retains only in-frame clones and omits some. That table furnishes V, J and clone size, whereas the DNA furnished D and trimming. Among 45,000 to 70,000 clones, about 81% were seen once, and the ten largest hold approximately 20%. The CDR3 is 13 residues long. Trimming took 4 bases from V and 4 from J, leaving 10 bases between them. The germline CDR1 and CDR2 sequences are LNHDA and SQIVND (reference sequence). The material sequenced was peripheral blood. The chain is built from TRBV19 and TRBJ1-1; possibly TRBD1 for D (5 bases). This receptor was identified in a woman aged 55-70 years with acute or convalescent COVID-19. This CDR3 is CASSNGHVTEAFF. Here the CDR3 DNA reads TGTGCCAGTAGTAACGGACACGTCACTGAAGCTTTCTTT.